This record covers a single T cell receptor beta chain. This sample was included in a study of shared clonotypes between healthy human individuals. Produced via immunoSEQ multiplex PCR; TCRdb's table is partial and in-frame only. The sample lists 2 million to 3 million clones, more than 90% seen once, with around 0.15% in the top ten. This CDR3 contains 13 residues. After removal of 6 bases from V and 6 bases from J, the junction contained 6 bases not matched to a gene. From germline, CDR1 is MDHEN and CDR2 SYDVKM. The receptor was isolated from a man between 18 and 29 years old in good health. Sequencing was performed on naive CD4+ T cells sorted from blood. Subset in this sample: CD45RA+ positively selected. The rearrangement uses TRBV28 and TRBJ2-7; TRBD1 aligns across 9 bases. The CDR3, as DNA: TGTGCCAGCAGAGATGGGACAGGGACCGAGCAGTACTTC. It yields the protein CASRDGTGTEQYF.